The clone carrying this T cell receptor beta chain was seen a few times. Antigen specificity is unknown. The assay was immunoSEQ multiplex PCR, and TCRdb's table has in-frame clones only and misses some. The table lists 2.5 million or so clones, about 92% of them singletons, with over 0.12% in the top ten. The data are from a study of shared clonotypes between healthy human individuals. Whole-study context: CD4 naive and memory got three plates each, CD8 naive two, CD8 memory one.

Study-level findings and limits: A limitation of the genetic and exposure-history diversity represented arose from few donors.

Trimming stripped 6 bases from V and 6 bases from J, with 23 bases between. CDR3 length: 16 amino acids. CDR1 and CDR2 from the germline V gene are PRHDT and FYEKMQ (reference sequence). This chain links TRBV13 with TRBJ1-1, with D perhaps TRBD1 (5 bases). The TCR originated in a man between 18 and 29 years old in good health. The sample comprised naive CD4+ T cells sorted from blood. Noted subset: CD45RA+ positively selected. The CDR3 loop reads CASSSTGAGRKSEAFF. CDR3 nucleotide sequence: TGTGCCAGCAGTTCAACCGGGGCGGGGAGGAAGTCTGAAGCTTTCTTT.